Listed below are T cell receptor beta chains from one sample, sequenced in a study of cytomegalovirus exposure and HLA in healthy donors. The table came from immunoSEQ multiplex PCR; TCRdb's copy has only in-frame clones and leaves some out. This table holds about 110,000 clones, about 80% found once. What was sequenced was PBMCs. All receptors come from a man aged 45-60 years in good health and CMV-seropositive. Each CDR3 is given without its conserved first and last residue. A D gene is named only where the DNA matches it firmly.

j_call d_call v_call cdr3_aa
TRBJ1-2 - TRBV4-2 ASKLGGGYGYT
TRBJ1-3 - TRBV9 ASSINSGNTIY
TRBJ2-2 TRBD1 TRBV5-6 ASSLVGTAITGELF
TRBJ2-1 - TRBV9 ASSVGSYYNEQF
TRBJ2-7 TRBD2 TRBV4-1 ASSQIAGSSYEQY
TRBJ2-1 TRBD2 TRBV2 ASSYVASGSGEQF
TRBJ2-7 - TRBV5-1 ASSSGGGGLEQY
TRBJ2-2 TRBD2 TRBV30 AWEGTSGAGELF
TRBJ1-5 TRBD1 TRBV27 ASSRTGLSIRNQPQH
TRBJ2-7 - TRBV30 ASTGGATYEQY
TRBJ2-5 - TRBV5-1 ASSFSRGGPRETQY
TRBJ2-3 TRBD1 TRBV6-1 ASSEYRGRGTDTQY
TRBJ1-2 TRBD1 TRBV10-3 AISAGQGFGYT
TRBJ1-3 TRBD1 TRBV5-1 ASSSGTAGSTIY
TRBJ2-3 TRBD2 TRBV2 ASRLTSGWAPTDTQY
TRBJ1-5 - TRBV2 ASSEIRQDQPQH
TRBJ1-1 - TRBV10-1 AGPEGRPMNTEAF
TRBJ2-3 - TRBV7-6 ASSAKGGSSGTDTQY
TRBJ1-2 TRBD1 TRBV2 ASRGERQGLYGYT
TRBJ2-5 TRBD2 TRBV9 ASSVGTSGTETQY
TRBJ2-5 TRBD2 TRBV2 ASRLGSGSGLLETQY
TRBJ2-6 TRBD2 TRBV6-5 ASTWGGSGANGLT
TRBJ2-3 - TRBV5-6 ASSLPGTQSTDTQY
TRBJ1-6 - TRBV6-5 ASSYGDISPLH
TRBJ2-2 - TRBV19 ASRRGRELF
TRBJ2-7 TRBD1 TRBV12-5 ASGSWDSSGEQY
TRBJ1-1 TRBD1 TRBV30 AWSVGTGERAF
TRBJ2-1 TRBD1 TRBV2 ASSRDRGPNGQF
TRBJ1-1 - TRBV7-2 ASSFRPQGAGAEAF
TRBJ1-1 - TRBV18 ASSPGKVIQGTEAF
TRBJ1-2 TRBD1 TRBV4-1 ASSHQDRASQGYT
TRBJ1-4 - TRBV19 ASSNTVNEKLF
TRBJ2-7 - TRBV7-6 ASSLFGRADEQY
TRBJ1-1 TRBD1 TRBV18 ASSPPTGRAF
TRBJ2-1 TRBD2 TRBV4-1 ASSTRTSGQYNEQF
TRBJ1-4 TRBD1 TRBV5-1 ASKGAGGPEETNEKLF
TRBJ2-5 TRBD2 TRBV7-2 ASSPSRTSGGALQETQY
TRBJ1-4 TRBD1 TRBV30 AWSVDVGTGANEKLF
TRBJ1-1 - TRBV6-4 ASSRTVNTEAF
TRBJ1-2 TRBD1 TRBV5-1 ASSSGQVPYGYT
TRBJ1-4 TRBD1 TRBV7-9 ASSLTGTREKLF
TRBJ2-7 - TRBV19 ASSLRRDREQY
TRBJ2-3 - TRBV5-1 ASSLLAGTTYTDTQY
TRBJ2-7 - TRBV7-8 ASSLVTDYEQY
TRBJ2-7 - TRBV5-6 ASSAGGVIYEQY
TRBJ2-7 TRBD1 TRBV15 ATSRDPTTGTGSYEQY
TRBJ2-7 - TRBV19 ASSRSGYEQY
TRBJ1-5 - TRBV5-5 ASSFDWTHYQPQH
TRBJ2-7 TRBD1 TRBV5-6 ASSSSTGGFYEQY
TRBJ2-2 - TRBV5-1 ASSPDSANTGELF
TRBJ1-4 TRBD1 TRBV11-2 ASSLIGQGEKLF
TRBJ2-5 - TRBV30 AWSPKQETQY